Listed below are T cell receptor beta chains from one sample, sequenced in a study of blood T cell repertoires in COVID-19. Measured with immunoSEQ multiplex PCR; TCRdb has only the in-frame clones, and not every one. The data contain 250,000 to 350,000 clones, nearly 90% of them singletons. Sequencing was done on a sample of PBMCs or T cells enriched from blood (not recorded which). Receptors were obtained from a young woman with acute COVID-19. The CDR3 runs from the conserved cysteine through the conserved F or W. D genes are given only for firm matches. Clone sizes are given selectively: once, few, many, or a class where the clone is expanded.

J gene,D gene,V gene,clone size,CDR3 protein,CDR3 DNA
TRBJ2-1,.,TRBV27,.,CASSGWSSYNEQFF,TGTGCCAGCAGCGGCTGGAGCTCCTACAATGAGCAGTTCTTC
TRBJ2-1,TRBD1,TRBV18,.,CASSLTGQGNEQFF,TGTGCCAGCTCACTAACCGGACAGGGCAATGAGCAGTTCTTC
TRBJ2-1,TRBD1,TRBV5-6,.,CASSLLGQQYYNEQFF,TGTGCCAGCAGCTTGTTGGGACAGCAGTATTACAATGAGCAGTTCTTC
TRBJ1-2,TRBD1,TRBV19,.,CASSTRQGPGYGYTF,TGTGCCAGTAGTACCCGACAGGGGCCTGGCTATGGCTACACCTTC
TRBJ2-7,TRBD2,TRBV11-2,once,CASSLVLAEGYEQYF,TGTGCCAGCAGCTTAGTACTAGCGGAAGGCTACGAGCAGTACTTC
TRBJ2-7,TRBD2,TRBV5-4,once,CASSFQTSSEQYF,TGTGCCAGCAGCTTTCAGACTAGCAGCGAGCAGTACTTC
TRBJ1-4,.,TRBV2,.,CASGGGGATNEKLFF,TGTGCCTCGGGTGGCGGCGGAGCAACTAATGAAAAACTGTTTTTT
TRBJ1-4,TRBD1,TRBV4-1,once,CASSQLGTGYEKLFF,TGCGCCAGCAGCCAGCTCGGGACAGGGTATGAAAAACTGTTTTTT
TRBJ2-1,TRBD1,TRBV4-3,.,CASSQNTGGLYNEQFF,TGCGCCAGCAGCCAGAATACAGGGGGCTTATACAATGAGCAGTTCTTC
TRBJ2-3,TRBD1,TRBV2,.,CASSGGTGDTDTQYF,TGTGCCAGCAGTGGGGGGACAGGGGACACAGATACGCAGTATTTT
TRBJ1-4,TRBD1,TRBV6-5,.,CASRQGLNNEKLFF,TGTGCCAGCAGACAGGGGCTAAACAATGAAAAACTGTTTTTT
TRBJ2-7,.,TRBV19,.,CASSIEGESYEQYF,TGTGCCAGTAGTATAGAAGGGGAATCCTACGAGCAGTACTTC
TRBJ2-1,TRBD2,TRBV7-3,once,CASSLRREGYNEQFF,TGTGCCAGCAGCTTAAGGCGGGAGGGCTACAATGAGCAGTTCTTC
TRBJ2-2,.,TRBV5-1,.,CASSLATYTGELFF,TGCGCCAGCAGCTTGGCTACCTACACCGGGGAGCTGTTTTTT
TRBJ2-5,.,TRBV18,.,CASSRGTLKETQYF,TGTGCCAGCTCACGAGGGACTCTAAAAGAGACCCAGTACTTC
TRBJ2-3,.,TRBV5-4,once,CASSLVASQTDTQYF,TGTGCCAGCAGCTTGGTCGCTAGCCAGACAGATACGCAGTATTTT
TRBJ2-1,TRBD1,TRBV4-1,.,CASSQDPKETGAYNEQFF,TGCGCCAGCAGCCAAGACCCTAAGGAGACAGGGGCTTACAATGAGCAGTTCTTC
TRBJ1-1,TRBD1,TRBV7-8,.,CASSHTGAGTEAFF,TGTGCCAGCAGTCATACAGGGGCCGGCACTGAAGCTTTCTTT
TRBJ1-4,TRBD1,TRBV27,.,CASRNRGDEKLFF,TGTGCCAGCAGGAACAGGGGGGACGAAAAACTGTTTTTT
TRBJ2-7,TRBD2,TRBV28,.,CASSLAGGPNEQYF,TGTGCCAGCAGTTTGGCGGGAGGGCCCAACGAGCAGTACTTC
TRBJ2-7,.,TRBV30,.,CAWSDPYISSEFYEQYF,TGTGCCTGGAGTGACCCCTATATTTCCAGCGAATTCTACGAGCAGTACTTC
TRBJ2-3,.,TRBV4-2,few,CASSQGWSGDISTDTQYF,TGTGCCAGCAGCCAAGGTTGGTCAGGGGACATTAGCACAGATACGCAGTATTTT
TRBJ2-3,TRBD2,TRBV4-2,.,CASSQEPSSGRGDTQYF,TGTGCCAGCAGCCAAGAGCCCTCTAGCGGGAGGGGAGATACGCAGTATTTT